These 29 T cell receptor beta chains originate from one sample sequenced in a study of blood T cells in healthy people across ages. A sample-barcoded 5' primer and a J-beta primer mix were used in a second PCR of about 7 to 12 cycles. A single record per CDR3 protein comes from TCRdb applying MiXCR to the 5' RACE reads. The repertoire holds about 1.8 million distinct CDR3 sequences, with less than 50% as singletons. Sample: blood. These receptors were taken from a middle-aged woman in good health.

This clonotype was seen a few times. The J gene is TRBJ2-6, the V gene TRBV6-1; 8 nucleotides match TRBD2. Germline V gene lookup returns CDR1 MNHNS and CDR2 SASEGT. The CDR3 length is 16 residues. Trimming removed 4 bases from V and 4 bases from J; junction bases left unmatched: 6. CDR3 in amino acids: CASSGAGVAGANVLTF. In nucleotides, the CDR3 is TGTGCCAGCAGTGGAGCGGGGGTGGCGGGGGCCAACGTCCTGACTTTC.

This clonotype was recorded a few times. The V gene is TRBV15, the J gene TRBJ2-1, with D possibly being TRBD1 (5 bases). V dropped 1 base and J dropped 8 bases, with 15 bases sitting between them. This CDR3 is 15 amino acids long. Germline lookup yields CDR1 LNHNV and CDR2 YYDKDF (reference sequence). This CDR3 reads CATSRAGLGVDEQFF. CDR3 bases: TGTGCCACCAGCAGAGCAGGGTTAGGAGTCGATGAGCAGTTCTTC.

The chain combines TRBV7-6 with TRBJ2-3; 13 bases match TRBD2. The germline V gene has CDR1 SGHVS and CDR2 FNYEAQ. The V gene end was trimmed by 4 bases and the J gene end by 1 base; junction bases not matched to a gene: 11. This CDR3 has 19 residues. The chain's CDR3 is CASSSGLAGEATGTDTQYF. DNA of the CDR3: TGTGCCAGCAGCTCCGGACTAGCGGGGGAGGCCACTGGCACAGATACGCAGTATTTT.

In this sample, this clonotype turned up a few times. The V call is TRBV7-9, the J call TRBJ2-5, with TRBD1 as a possible D gene (5 bases). Trimming pared 3 bases from V and 4 bases from J, leaving 12 bases between. The CDR3 has 14 residues. CDR1 and CDR2 (germline): SEHNR, FQNEAQ (reference sequence). The CDR3 spells CASSFTRDGETQYF. CDR3 in DNA: TGTGCCAGCAGCTTTACCAGGGATGGAGAGACCCAGTACTTC.

This clonotype was detected only a few times. The genes are TRBV6-1 and TRBJ2-5; 11 bases align to TRBD2. This CDR3 is 18 amino acids long. The germline V gene has CDR1 MNHNS and CDR2 SASEGT. V shed 2 bases and J 6 bases; nucleotides not matched to a gene: 14. The chain's CDR3 is CASSEPLKPSGGKKTQYF. CDR3 coding DNA: TGTGCCAGCAGTGAACCCTTAAAGCCTAGCGGGGGGAAAAAGACCCAGTACTTC.

The chain is built from TRBV7-6 and TRBJ1-6; D unresolved. The germline CDR1 and CDR2 sequences are SGHVS and FNYEAQ. With 5 bases removed from V and 3 bases from J, the gap between germline ends came to 11 bases. There are 15 residues in the CDR3. The CDR3 region has the DNA TGTGCCAGCAGCAGCGCCGGGCACTATAATTCACCCCTCCACTTT. Protein: CASSSAGHYNSPLHF.

V and J are TRBV9 and TRBJ2-5; tentatively, D is TRBD2 (5 bases). Trimming stripped 0 bases from V and 5 bases from J, with 14 bases between. Germline-derived CDR1 and CDR2 are SGDLS and YYNGEE. This CDR3 contains 15 residues. The CDR3: CASSVVPRVGETQYF. CDR3 DNA: TGTGCCAGCAGCGTAGTTCCGAGGGTAGGGGAGACCCAGTACTTC.

A single count supports this clonotype. An end of the junction differs from the germline gene, which may be a read error. The chain employs TRBV5-5 and TRBJ2-5; 9 nucleotides align to TRBD1. The DNA end lines up better with TRBJ2-4; the J call may be wrong. CDR3 length: 17 residues. Per germline, CDR1 SGHKS and CDR2 YYEKEE (reference sequence). Written as DNA, the CDR3 is TGTGCCAACAGCTTGGAGCCCGGGACAGGGAGGCAAAACATTCAGTACTTC. It is translated as CANSLEPGTGRQNIQYF.

This chain uses TRBV20-1 with TRBJ2-3; D possibly matches TRBD1 or TRBD2 (5 bases each). The germline V and J ends were trimmed by 1 base and 0 bases, with 11 bases remaining between them. The CDR3 contains 15 residues. Germline V CDR1 and CDR2: DFQATT, SNEGSKA (reference sequence). The CDR3 sequence: CSARVVGESTDTQYF. The CDR3 nucleotides read TGCAGTGCTAGAGTCGTGGGGGAGAGCACAGATACGCAGTATTTT.

This clonotype was counted a few times. The chain links TRBV29-1 to TRBJ1-2, with TRBD1 matching 8 bases. CDR3 length: 15 amino acids. V lost 3 bases and J lost 7; bases outside the gene matches: 13. Looked up from germline, CDR1 is SQVTM and CDR2 is ANQGSEA. CDR3 region: CSVDPGGRSGGGYTF. CDR3 coding DNA: TGCAGCGTTGACCCAGGGGGCCGGTCGGGTGGTGGCTACACCTTC.

This clonotype has more than one count but fewer than ten. The genes are TRBV20-1 and TRBJ2-3; 11 positions agree with TRBD1. After removal of 5 bases from V and 4 bases from J, the junction contained 5 bases not matched to a gene. Germline V gene data show CDR1 as DFQATT and CDR2 as SNEGSKA (reference sequence). This CDR3 is 14 amino acids long. CDR3: CSAGGQGVADTQYF. CDR3 in DNA: TGCAGTGCTGGGGGACAGGGGGTCGCAGATACGCAGTATTTT.

This chain connects TRBV6-2 or TRBV6-3 to TRBJ2-6; D perhaps matches TRBD1 (5 bases). The germline V gene has CDR1 MNHEY and CDR2 SVGEGT. The CDR3 consists of 17 residues. V was trimmed by 2 bases and J by 2 bases, leaving 13 bases between them. CDR3 amino acids: CASSYPRIGAGANVLTF. CDR3 bases: TGTGCCAGCAGTTACCCCAGAATAGGGGCTGGGGCCAACGTCCTGACTTTC.

This clonotype was picked up one time. The chain employs TRBV18 and TRBJ1-1; 8 nucleotides agree with TRBD1. The CDR3 totals 16 residues. V shed 6 bases, J shed 4 bases, and the junction held 13 bases outside the gene matches. Germline assignment: CDR1 KGHSH and CDR2 LQKENI. CDR3: CASSHDLTGVGTEAFF. In DNA, the CDR3 is TGTGCCAGCTCCCACGACCTGACAGGGGTCGGCACTGAAGCTTTCTTT.

V gene TRBV29-1 combines with J gene TRBJ1-5; D is ambiguous. The V and J ends lost 4 bases and 0 bases respectively, with 7 bases between them. Per germline, CDR1 SQVTM and CDR2 ANQGSEA. This CDR3 spans 13 amino acids. CDR3 DNA: TGCAGCGTTGTTTCAAATAGCAATCAGCCCCAGCATTTT. The encoded protein is CSVVSNSNQPQHF. The variable domain in full, with the rest retrieved from reference TRBV29-1 and TRBJ1-5, is SAVISQKPSRDICQRGTSLTIQCQVDSQVTMMFWYRQQPGQSLTLIATANQGSEATYESGFVIDKFPISRPNLTFSTLTVSNMSPEDSSIYLCSVVSNSNQPQHFGDGTRLSIL.

As regards this clonotype: The junction departs from germline at one end; a sequencing error may be responsible. The J gene is TRBJ2-3, the V gene TRBV20-1; maybe TRBD1 (6 bases). CDR1 DFQATT and CDR2 SNEGSKA come from the germline V gene (reference sequence). The CDR3 has 13 amino acids. The CDR3 here is CSARDTWFDTRYF. The CDR3 DNA reads as TGCAGTGCCCGGGACACGTGGTTCGATACGCGGTATTTT.

This clonotype was recorded only once. The chain combines TRBV9 with TRBJ2-3; 15 bases agree with TRBD2. Germline V gives CDR1 SGDLS, CDR2 YYNGEE. The CDR3 runs 17 residues. The J segment lost 6 bases and the V segment lost 2 bases, leaving 7 bases of the junction unmatched. CDR3: CASSVRTSGGAGDTQYF. CDR3 nucleotide sequence: TGTGCCAGCAGCGTCCGGACTAGCGGGGGGGCCGGGGATACGCAGTATTTT.

V is TRBV7-8 and J is TRBJ2-2; 7 bases are shared with TRBD1. CDR1 and CDR2 (germline): SGHVS, FQNEAQ. After removal of 2 bases from V and 4 bases from J, the junction contained 7 bases not matched to a gene. This CDR3 comprises 16 residues. CDR3 residues: CASSLYQGGGTGELFF. The CDR3 region has the DNA TGTGCCAGCAGCTTATATCAAGGGGGCGGCACCGGGGAGCTGTTTTTT.

This clonotype was picked up one time. The chain has TRBV11-2 and TRBJ2-2, with D possibly being TRBD1 (5 bases). V lost 1 base to trimming and J lost 6 bases, with 21 bases between them. The CDR3 length is 18 residues. The germline CDR1 and CDR2 sequences are SGHAT and FQNNGV. CDR3 nucleotide sequence: TGTGCCAGCAGCTTAGTACCGGACAATTCCAGGCTCGCCGGGGAGCTGTTTTTT. It translates to CASSLVPDNSRLAGELFF.

The V gene is TRBV7-2, the J gene TRBJ2-6; either TRBD1 or TRBD2 may fit D (7 bases each). From germline, CDR1 is SGHTA and CDR2 FQGNSA. This CDR3 is 18 amino acids long. V was shortened by 2 bases and J by 1 base, with 15 bases between the two germline ends. The CDR3, as DNA: TGTGCCAGCAGCTTAAGGTCAGGGGGGGATTCTGGGGCCAACGTCCTGACTTTC. Translated: CASSLRSGGDSGANVLTF.

The chain is built from TRBV5-5 and TRBJ2-5; 7 positions match TRBD2. CDR3 length equals 17 residues. Losses at the gene ends were 7 bases for V and 2 bases for J; bases not matched to a gene: 17. Germline V gene sequence: CDR1 SGHKS, CDR2 YYEKEE (reference sequence). The CDR3 here is CASLFLLASGYQETQYF. The CDR3 coding sequence is TGTGCCAGCCTCTTCCTACTAGCGAGCGGGTATCAAGAGACCCAGTACTTC.

This clonotype was seen ten or more times. The rearrangement links TRBV12-3 or TRBV12-4 to TRBJ2-3; D remains ambiguous. The ends were cut back, 2 bases at V and 0 bases at J, with 6 bases in the middle. The CDR3 has 14 residues. In nucleotides, the CDR3 is TGTGCCAGCAGTTTACCCAGGAGCACAGATACGCAGTATTTT. It yields the protein CASSLPRSTDTQYF.

The V gene is TRBV20-1, the J gene TRBJ2-1, with 14 bases identical to TRBD2. V shed 3 bases, J shed 2 bases, and the junction held 6 bases outside the gene matches. The V gene's germline CDR1 is DFQATT and CDR2 SNEGSKA (reference sequence). CDR3 length: 17 residues. The CDR3 region is CSARTSGGAGPYNEQFF. The CDR3 nucleotides are TGCAGTGCTAGGACTAGCGGGGGGGCCGGTCCCTACAATGAGCAGTTCTTC.

This clonotype turned up a few times. J is TRBJ1-1 and V is TRBV6-5, with TRBD1 as a possible D gene (5 bases). Trimming removed 6 bases at V and 2 bases at J, with 19 bases between. The CDR3 is 16 residues long. The germline V gene encodes CDR1 MNHEY and CDR2 SVGAGI. The CDR3 spells CASSPFSGTDNTEAFF. The DNA for the CDR3 is TGTGCCAGCAGCCCCTTTTCCGGGACGGATAACACTGAAGCTTTCTTT.

This clonotype was observed a few times. The chain has TRBV7-9 and TRBJ2-7; TRBD1 might be the D (6 bases). Trimming cost V 5 bases and J 0 bases, with 14 bases left between them. The germline CDR1 and CDR2 sequences are SEHNR and FQNEAQ (reference sequence). The CDR3 runs to 15 residues. The CDR3: CASSTEGVGSYEQYF. The DNA for the CDR3 is TGTGCCAGCAGCACAGAGGGGGTCGGCTCCTACGAGCAGTACTTC.

In this sample, this clonotype turned up once. The V and J genes are TRBV27 and TRBJ2-3; D is unresolved. Trimming took off 2 bases at V and 4 bases at J, with 10 bases between the two ends. Germline V gives CDR1 MNHEY, CDR2 SMNVEV (reference sequence). This CDR3 has 14 residues. CDR3 nucleotides: TGTGCCAGCAGTTTAGCCCCGGCGCCAGATACGCAGTATTTT. It specifies CASSLAPAPDTQYF.

V usage is TRBV5-1 and J usage is TRBJ2-5; TRBD1 matches at 10 bases. V dropped 5 bases and J dropped 6; count of bases not matched to a gene: 7. The germline V gene has CDR1 SGHRS and CDR2 YFSETQ. CDR3 size: 14 residues. For the CDR3, the DNA is TGCGCCAGCAGACCGACAGGGGGCGAAAAGACCCAGTACTTC. It specifies CASRPTGGEKTQYF. Supplemented by reference TRBV5-1 and TRBJ2-5, the full variable domain reads KAGVTQTPRYLIKTRGQQVTLSCSPISGHRSVSWYQQTPGQGLQFLFEYFSETQRNKGNFPGRFSGRQFSNSRSEMNVSTLELGDSALYLCASRPTGGEKTQYFGPGTRLLVL.

The CDR3 DNA reads TGCGCCAGCAGCACCAACCCGGGACAGGGTTCAGATACGCAGTATTTT. As protein: CASSTNPGQGSDTQYF. This chain joins TRBV5-1 and TRBJ2-3; 9 nucleotides agree with TRBD1. CDR3 length: 16 amino acids. The V gene end was trimmed by 4 bases and the J gene end by 4 bases; junction bases not matched to a gene: 10. CDR1 and CDR2 from the germline V gene are SGHRS and YFSETQ.

V usage is TRBV6-2 or TRBV6-3 and J usage is TRBJ1-5; TRBD1 might be the D (5 bases). V was trimmed by 5 bases and J by 1 base, leaving 12 bases between them. The germline V gene has CDR1 MNHEY and CDR2 SVGEGT. The CDR3 runs 15 residues. Here the CDR3 DNA reads TGTGCCAGCAGTGGCTCGGGACGAAGCAATCAGCCCCAGCATTTT. It translates to CASSGSGRSNQPQHF.

The table lists this clonotype with a few counts. The V and J genes are TRBV4-2 and TRBJ2-7; D unresolved. The CDR3 runs 15 residues. CDR1 is LGHNA and CDR2 is YNFKEQ in the germline V gene. V lost 0 bases to trimming and J lost 7 bases, with 16 bases between them. The CDR3 reads CASSQDRRPDNEQYF. CDR3 nucleotide sequence: TGTGCCAGCAGCCAAGACCGTCGGCCAGACAATGAGCAGTACTTC.